This T cell receptor (beta chain) is from a study of CD8 T cells in ankylosing spondylitis. From the 5' RACE reads, TCRdb called clonotypes with MiXCR, one entry per CDR3 protein. Of 200,000 or so distinct CDR3 sequences in the sample, 13% are singletons; the top ten hold approximately 10%. Per germline, CDR1 MNHEY and CDR2 SMNVEV (reference sequence). The V and J ends lost 6 bases and 4 bases respectively, with 15 bases between them. The CDR3 has 14 amino acids. This clonotype was detected ten times or more. Sequenced input: blood, either unsorted or a sorted T cell fraction (not recorded which). This TCR came from a female donor with ankylosing spondylitis or in good health (not recorded which). J is TRBJ1-2 and V is TRBV27; D call uncertain. Here the CDR3 reads CASSPRPYSYGYTF. CDR3 sequence (DNA): TGTGCCAGCAGCCCTCGACCCTATTCCTATGGCTACACCTTC.